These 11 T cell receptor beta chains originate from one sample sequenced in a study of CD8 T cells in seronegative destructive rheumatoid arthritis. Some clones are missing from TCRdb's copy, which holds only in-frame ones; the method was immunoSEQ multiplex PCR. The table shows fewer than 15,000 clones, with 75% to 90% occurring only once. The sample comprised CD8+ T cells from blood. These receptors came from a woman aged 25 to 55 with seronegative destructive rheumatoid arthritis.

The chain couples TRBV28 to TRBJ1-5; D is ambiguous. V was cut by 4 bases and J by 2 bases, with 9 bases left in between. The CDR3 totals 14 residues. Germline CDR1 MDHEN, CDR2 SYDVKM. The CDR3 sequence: CASSSSGGNQPQHF. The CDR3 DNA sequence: TGTGCCAGCAGTTCCTCTGGAGGCAATCAGCCCCAGCATTTT.

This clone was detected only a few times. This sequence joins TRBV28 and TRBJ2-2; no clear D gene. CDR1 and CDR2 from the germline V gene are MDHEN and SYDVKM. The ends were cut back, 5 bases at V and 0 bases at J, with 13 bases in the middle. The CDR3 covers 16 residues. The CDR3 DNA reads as TGTGCCAGCAGTCAGACGGGTTTAGCGAACACCGGGGAGCTGTTTTTT. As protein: CASSQTGLANTGELFF.

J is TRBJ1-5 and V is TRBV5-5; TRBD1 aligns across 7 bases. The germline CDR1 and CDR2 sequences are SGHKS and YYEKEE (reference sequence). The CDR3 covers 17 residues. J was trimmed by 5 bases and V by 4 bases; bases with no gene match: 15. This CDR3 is CASSTQGETRWDQPQHF. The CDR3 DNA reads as TGTGCCAGCAGCACCCAGGGGGAAACTCGGTGGGATCAGCCCCAGCATTTT.

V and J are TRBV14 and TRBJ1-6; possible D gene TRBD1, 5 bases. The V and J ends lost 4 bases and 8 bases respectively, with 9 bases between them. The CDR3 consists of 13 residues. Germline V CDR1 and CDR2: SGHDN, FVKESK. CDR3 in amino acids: CASSPSGYSPLHF. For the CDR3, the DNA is TGTGCCAGCAGCCCTTCAGGGTATTCACCCCTCCACTTT.

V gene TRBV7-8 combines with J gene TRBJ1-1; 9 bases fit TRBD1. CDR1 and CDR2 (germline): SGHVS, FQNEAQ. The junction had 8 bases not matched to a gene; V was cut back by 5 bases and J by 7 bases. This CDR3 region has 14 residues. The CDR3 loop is CASSTWTGDVEAFF. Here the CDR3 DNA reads TGTGCCAGCAGCACCTGGACAGGGGATGTTGAAGCTTTCTTT. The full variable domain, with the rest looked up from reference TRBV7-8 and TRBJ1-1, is GAGVSQSPRYKVAKRGQDVALRCDPISGHVSLFWYQQALGQGPEFLTYFQNEAQLDKSGLPSDRFFAERPEGSVSTLKIQRTQQEDSAVYLCASSTWTGDVEAFFGQGTRLTVV.

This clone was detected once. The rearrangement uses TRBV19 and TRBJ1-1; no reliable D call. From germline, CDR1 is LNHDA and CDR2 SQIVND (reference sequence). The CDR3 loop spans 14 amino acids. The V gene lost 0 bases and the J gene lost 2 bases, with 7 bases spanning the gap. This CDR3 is CASSIDVRNTEAFF. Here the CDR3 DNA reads TGTGCCAGTAGTATAGATGTGCGCAACACTGAAGCTTTCTTT.

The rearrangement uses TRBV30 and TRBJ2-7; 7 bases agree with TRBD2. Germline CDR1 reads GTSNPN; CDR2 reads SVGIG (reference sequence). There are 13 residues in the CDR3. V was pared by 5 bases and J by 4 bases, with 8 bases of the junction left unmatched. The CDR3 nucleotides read TGTGCCTGGGAAGCGGGGAAACCTTACGAGCAGTACTTC. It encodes CAWEAGKPYEQYF.

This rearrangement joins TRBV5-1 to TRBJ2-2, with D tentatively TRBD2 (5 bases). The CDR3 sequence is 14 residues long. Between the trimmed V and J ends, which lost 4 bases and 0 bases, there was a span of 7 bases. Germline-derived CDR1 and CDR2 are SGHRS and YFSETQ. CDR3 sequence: CASSPGSNTGELFF. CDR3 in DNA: TGCGCCAGCAGCCCGGGATCGAACACCGGGGAGCTGTTTTTT.

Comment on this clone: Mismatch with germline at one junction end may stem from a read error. This CDR3 is CASSDRGGPYEQYF. Written as DNA, the CDR3 is TGTGCCAGCAGTGATCGTGGGGGCCCCTACGAGCAGTACTTC. The chain links TRBV10-3 to TRBJ2-7, with D tentatively TRBD1 (6 bases). The germline V gene has CDR1 ENHRY and CDR2 SYGVKD. There are 14 residues in the CDR3.

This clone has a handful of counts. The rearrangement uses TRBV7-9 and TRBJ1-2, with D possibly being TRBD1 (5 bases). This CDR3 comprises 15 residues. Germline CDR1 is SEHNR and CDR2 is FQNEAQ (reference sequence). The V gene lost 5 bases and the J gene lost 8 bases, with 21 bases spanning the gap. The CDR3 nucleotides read TGTGCCAGCAGCGAGGGGCGGGACCCCTGGGGGGGCTACACCTTC. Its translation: CASSEGRDPWGGYTF. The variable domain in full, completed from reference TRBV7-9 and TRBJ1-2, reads DTGVSQNPRHKITKRGQNVTFRCDPISEHNRLYWYRQTLGQGPEFLTYFQNEAQLEKSRLLSDRFSAERPKGSFSTLEIQRTEQGDSAMYLCASSEGRDPWGGYTFGSGTRLTVV.

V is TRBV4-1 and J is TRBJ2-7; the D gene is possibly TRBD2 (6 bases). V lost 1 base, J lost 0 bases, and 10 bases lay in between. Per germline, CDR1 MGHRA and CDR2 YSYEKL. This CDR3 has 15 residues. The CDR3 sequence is CASSQGGGTSYEQYF. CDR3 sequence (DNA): TGCGCCAGCAGCCAAGGTGGCGGGACCTCCTACGAGCAGTACTTC.